These 20 T cell receptor beta chains share one sample of origin, sequenced in a study of cytomegalovirus exposure and HLA in healthy donors. The protocol was immunoSEQ multiplex PCR, while the TCRdb copy is restricted to in-frame clones and leaves out a portion. This sample has about 160,000 clones; over 85% occur once, and the top ten carry 10%. The sample was PBMCs. These receptor sequences come from a woman aged 18-29 years in good health and CMV-seropositive.

This chain uses TRBV7-2 with TRBJ2-7, with 7 bases that match TRBD2. The CDR3 is 15 amino acids. V shed 5 bases, J shed 2 bases, and the junction held 9 bases outside the gene matches. Germline CDR1 and CDR2: SGHTA and FQGNSA. The CDR3 DNA reads TGTGCCAGCAGCCCTCCGCCTAGCGGAGCCTACGAGCAGTACTTC. Protein: CASSPPPSGAYEQYF.

The chain is built from TRBV7-9 and TRBJ2-1, with 9 bases identical to TRBD2. The CDR3 has 15 amino acids. Germline V gene data show CDR1 as SEHNR and CDR2 as FQNEAQ (reference sequence). After removal of 5 bases from V and 5 bases from J, the junction contained 7 bases not matched to a gene. CDR3 amino acids: CASSPTGLANNEQFF. CDR3 in DNA: TGTGCCAGCAGCCCTACCGGACTAGCGAACAATGAGCAGTTCTTC.

J is TRBJ2-3 and V is TRBV28, with TRBD2 matching over 10 bases. The germline V gene encodes CDR1 MDHEN and CDR2 SYDVKM. The length of the CDR3 is 14 residues. V lost 8 bases and J lost 1; bases outside the gene matches: 3. The CDR3 nucleotides read TGTGCCAGCTCAAGCGGGAGGGGCACAGATACGCAGTATTTT. It translates to CASSSGRGTDTQYF.

V is TRBV6-6 and J is TRBJ2-1, with 8 bases lining up with TRBD2. CDR3 length: 15 amino acids. Looked up from germline, CDR1 is MNHNY and CDR2 is SVGAGI (reference sequence). V was clipped by 3 bases and J by 9 bases; unmatched bases: 10. This CDR3 is CASSYSRTSGFEQFF. The CDR3 bases are TGTGCCAGCAGTTATTCGCGCACTAGCGGCTTTGAGCAGTTCTTC.

This sequence joins TRBV15 and TRBJ1-1; D is unresolved. The CDR3 runs to 15 residues. CDR1 and CDR2 from the germline V gene are LNHNV and YYDKDF (reference sequence). V was pared by 5 bases and J by 3 bases, with 16 bases between. CDR3 bases: TGTGCCACCAGCGTTGACTCCGGTAAAGACACTGAAGCTTTCTTT. Amino acids: CATSVDSGKDTEAFF.

The chain has TRBV5-1 and TRBJ2-3; 7 bases align to TRBD2. The V gene end was trimmed by 0 bases and the J gene end by 5 bases; junction bases not matched to a gene: 6. CDR1 and CDR2 from the germline V gene are SGHRS and YFSETQ. CDR3 size: 15 residues. CDR3 residues: CASSLVASGRDTQYF. The CDR3 DNA follows: TGCGCCAGCAGCTTGGTGGCTAGCGGAAGAGATACGCAGTATTTT.

This chain links TRBV11-3 with TRBJ2-7, with 7 positions matching TRBD1. Germline CDR1 is SGHNT and CDR2 is YENEEA. The CDR3 length is 15 residues. Trimming took 5 bases from V and 3 from J; bases not matched to a gene: 10. CDR3 residues: CASSLEGTEVYEQYF. CDR3 DNA sequence: TGTGCCAGCAGCCTTGAGGGGACAGAAGTCTACGAGCAGTACTTC.

V and J are TRBV4-3 and TRBJ2-1; perhaps TRBD2 as D (6 bases). Germline V gives CDR1 LGHNA, CDR2 YSLEER. This CDR3 has 15 residues. Trimming left V 0 bases short and J 5 bases short, with 11 bases between. The CDR3 here is CASSQEASSDNEQFF. Written as DNA, the CDR3 is TGCGCCAGCAGCCAAGAGGCGTCTAGCGACAATGAGCAGTTCTTC.

The rearrangement links TRBV27 to TRBJ1-5; possibly TRBD1 for D (6 bases). Germline V lookup: CDR1 MNHEY, CDR2 SMNVEV (reference sequence). Trimming removed 2 bases at V and 0 bases at J, with 8 bases between. The CDR3 runs to 15 residues. CDR3 loop: CASSLTGFSNQPQHF. The CDR3 DNA follows: TGTGCCAGCAGTTTAACAGGGTTTAGCAATCAGCCCCAGCATTTT.

The rearrangement joins TRBV28 to TRBJ1-2; the match to TRBD1 covers 7 bases. V shed 6 bases, J shed 3 bases, and the junction held 4 bases outside the gene matches. The CDR3 covers 13 residues. CDR1 and CDR2 from the germline V gene are MDHEN and SYDVKM. The CDR3 DNA reads as TGTGCCAGCAGCGAAACAGGGGACTATGGCTACACCTTC. This encodes CASSETGDYGYTF.

J is TRBJ1-1 and V is TRBV29-1, with TRBD1 identical over 9 bases. Looked up from germline, CDR1 is SQVTM and CDR2 is ANQGSEA. J lost 4 bases, V lost 6 bases, and 6 bases had no gene match. The CDR3 is 13 amino acids. The CDR3 DNA sequence: TGCAGCGTCCGCGGACAGGGGACCACTGAAGCTTTCTTT. Translated: CSVRGQGTTEAFF.

The chain carries TRBV5-6 and TRBJ1-2; perhaps TRBD1 as D (5 bases). CDR3 size: 16 residues. Trimming removed 3 bases at V and 2 bases at J, with 17 bases between. Per the germline V gene, CDR1 is SGHDT and CDR2 is YYEEEE. CDR3 sequence: CASSWDGPTANYGYTF. The CDR3 region has the DNA TGTGCCAGCAGCTGGGATGGACCGACAGCCAACTATGGCTACACCTTC.

The chain recombines TRBV5-1 with TRBJ1-1; D remains unclear. Looked up from germline, CDR1 is SGHRS and CDR2 is YFSETQ. Between the trimmed V and J ends, which lost 5 bases and 2 bases, there was a span of 10 bases. The CDR3 has 13 residues. The CDR3 nucleotides are TGCGCCAGCAGTTTTCAAATCAACACTGAAGCTTTCTTT. Translating it yields CASSFQINTEAFF.

The CDR3 loop is CASSLEGLAGRETQYF. CDR3 in DNA: TGCGCCAGCAGCTTGGAAGGCCTAGCGGGAAGGGAGACCCAGTACTTC. The chain joins TRBV5-1 to TRBJ2-5, with TRBD2 matching over 9 bases. From germline, CDR1 is SGHRS and CDR2 YFSETQ. This CDR3 is built from 16 residues. The V gene end was trimmed by 0 bases and the J gene end by 5 bases; junction bases not matched to a gene: 8.

V and J are TRBV11-2 and TRBJ1-1; maybe TRBD1 (5 bases). CDR3 size: 15 residues. Looked up from germline, CDR1 is SGHAT and CDR2 is FQNNGV. Trimming cost V 1 base and J 3 bases, with 12 bases left between them. The CDR3 region is CASSLGIGGYTEAFF. Written as DNA, the CDR3 is TGTGCCAGCAGCTTAGGCATCGGGGGGTACACTGAAGCTTTCTTT.

The rearrangement uses TRBV7-9 and TRBJ2-3, with 11 bases matching TRBD2. With V trimmed by 5 bases and J by 5 bases, 3 bases remained unmatched. Germline CDR1 SEHNR, CDR2 FQNEAQ (reference sequence). This CDR3 is built from 14 residues. The chain's CDR3 is CASSVGTSGDTQYF. DNA of the CDR3: TGTGCCAGCAGCGTTGGGACTAGCGGAGATACGCAGTATTTT.

Comment on this clone: One end of the junction fails to match germline, which may point to a read error. CDR3 bases: TGTGCTAGCAGCTTAGCTTTAACCAGTTCTGAGACCCAGTACTTC. Protein product: CASSLALTSSETQYF. The chain combines TRBV7-7 with TRBJ2-5, with unresolved D. Germline values: CDR1 SSHAT, CDR2 FNYEAQ (reference sequence). The length of the CDR3 is 15 residues.

The rearrangement joins TRBV2 to TRBJ2-2, with D hard to call. The V end lost 8 bases, the J end lost 0 bases, and 10 bases lay between the germline ends. The CDR3 totals 14 residues. From germline, CDR1 is SNHLY and CDR2 FYNNEI. CDR3 DNA sequence: TGTGCCAGCCGAAAAGAGTCGAACACCGGGGAGCTGTTTTTT. The encoded protein is CASRKESNTGELFF.

The chain combines TRBV9 with TRBJ2-1; 9 bases agree with TRBD2. With V trimmed by 0 bases and J by 6 bases, 7 bases remained unmatched. The CDR3 is 16 residues long. Per the germline V gene, CDR1 is SGDLS and CDR2 is YYNGEE. DNA for the CDR3: TGTGCCAGCAGCGTAGAAGGGACTAGCATCTTCAATGAGCAGTTCTTC. Its protein is CASSVEGTSIFNEQFF.

V and J are TRBV6-5 and TRBJ2-3; perhaps TRBD2 as D (5 bases). The CDR3 runs 14 residues. V lost 2 bases to trimming and J lost 3 bases, with 9 bases between them. Germline CDR1 MNHEY, CDR2 SVGAGI. In DNA form, the CDR3 reads TGTGCCAGCAGTTACACTCTAGCAACAGATACGCAGTATTTT. This encodes CASSYTLATDTQYF.